This TCR beta chain was sequenced for a study of T cell responses to AZD1222 COVID-19 vaccine. Study conclusions and caveats: Rises in breadth and depth of Spike-specific TCRs came after two AZD1222 doses. CD4 TCRs linked to vaccination spanned spike, dominating at 160-218 and 743-854. Researchers took repertoire samples only after the peak T cell response had come.

To note about this clone: Its antigen is not identified.

Some clones are missing from TCRdb's copy, which holds only in-frame ones; the method was immunoSEQ multiplex PCR. The sample holds more than 150,000 clones; roughly 91% are singletons and the top ten take approximately 1.9%. The sequence was obtained from an adult who received the AZD1222 COVID-19 vaccine. The input for sequencing was peripheral blood, taken 28 days after the second AZD1222 dose.

The CDR3 DNA is TGTGCCAGCAGTGGAGACACCGGGGAGCTGTTTTTT. It specifies CASSGDTGELFF. V gene TRBV2 combines with J gene TRBJ2-2, with unresolved D. With 4 bases removed from V and 3 bases from J, the gap between germline ends came to 3 bases. CDR3 size: 12 residues. Germline-derived CDR1 and CDR2 are SNHLY and FYNNEI.